These T cell receptor beta chains were read from a single sample in a study of blood T cell repertoires in COVID-19. Only in-frame clones appear in the TCRdb table, and some are missing; sequencing was by immunoSEQ multiplex PCR. Of around 30,000 clones listed, around 74% are singletons. Material for sequencing was peripheral blood. Every receptor here comes from a woman in her 70s with active or convalescent COVID-19. CDR3s include the opening cysteine and the closing phenylalanine or tryptophan. The D gene is left open where the match is weak. The size of a clone is reported for some rows only, either as once, few or many, or as a class for expanded clones.

-,TRBV5-1,TRBD2,TRBJ2-7,CASSPASGFSYEQYF,TGCGCCAGCAGCCCCGCTAGCGGTTTTTCCTACGAGCAGTACTTC
-,TRBV30,TRBD1,TRBJ1-3,CAWDRGTGNTIYF,TGTGCCTGGGACAGGGGTACGGGAAACACCATATATTTT
-,TRBV7-2,TRBD1,TRBJ2-2,CASSPRQGLLPGELFF,TGTGCCAGCAGCCCCCGACAGGGGTTGTTGCCCGGGGAGCTGTTTTTT
-,TRBV27,-,TRBJ1-6,CASSLYFWGLYNSPLHF,TGTGCCAGCAGTTTATACTTCTGGGGCCTCTATAATTCACCCCTCCACTTT
-,TRBV4-3,-,TRBJ2-3,CASSQGGARLSTDTQYF,TGCGCCAGCAGCCAAGGCGGTGCGAGACTTAGCACAGATACGCAGTATTTT
-,TRBV19,TRBD1,TRBJ2-7,CATGQGGPEQYF,TGTGCCACGGGACAGGGAGGCCCCGAGCAGTACTTC
-,TRBV2,TRBD2,TRBJ2-7,CASSEAGLGEQYF,TGTGCCAGCAGTGAAGCGGGACTAGGAGAGCAGTACTTC
-,TRBV3-1/TRBV3-2,-,TRBJ2-1,CASSSSPDIYNEQFF,TGTGCCAGCAGCTCGAGCCCGGACATTTACAATGAGCAGTTCTTC
-,TRBV29-1,-,TRBJ1-5,CSVLVGGQNYNQPQHF,TGCAGCGTTTTAGTCGGCGGCCAGAACTACAATCAGCCCCAGCATTTT
once,TRBV10-3,-,TRBJ1-5,CAISAGQHSNQPQHF,TGTGCCATCAGTGCAGGACAACATAGCAATCAGCCCCAGCATTTT
once,TRBV11-2,TRBD1,TRBJ1-6,CASSLPTGTGNSPLHF,TGTGCCAGCAGCTTACCGACAGGGACCGGTAATTCACCCCTCCACTTT
-,TRBV14,-,TRBJ1-1,CASSQGTTSGNTEAFF,TGTGCCAGCAGCCAAGGGACCACCTCGGGAAACACTGAAGCTTTCTTT
-,TRBV2,TRBD1,TRBJ1-2,CASSEDRVGYTF,TGTGCCAGCAGCGAGGACAGGGTTGGCTACACCTTC
-,TRBV18,-,TRBJ2-2,CASSPPSANTGELFF,TGTGCCAGCTCACCACCCAGCGCGAACACCGGGGAGCTGTTTTTT
once,TRBV7-4,TRBD2,TRBJ2-3,CASSRAGGPTDTQYF,TGTGCCAGCAGTCGCGCGGGGGGGCCAACAGATACGCAGTATTTT
-,TRBV7-9,TRBD1,TRBJ1-2,CASSPGQVYGYTF,TGTGCCAGCAGCCCAGGACAGGTCTATGGCTACACCTTC
-,TRBV3-1/TRBV3-2,TRBD1,TRBJ2-7,CASSPLILDRAGGEQYF,TGTGCCAGCAGCCCTTTAATCTTGGACAGGGCGGGTGGCGAGCAGTACTTC
-,TRBV5-1,TRBD2,TRBJ2-6,CASSPGTSALGGANVLTF,TGCGCCAGCAGCCCCGGGACTAGCGCCCTTGGGGGGGCCAACGTCCTGACTTTC
few,TRBV12-3/TRBV12-4,-,TRBJ2-7,CASSPTAYEQYF,TGTGCCAGCAGCCCGACAGCATACGAGCAGTACTTC
few,TRBV24-1,TRBD1,TRBJ2-1,CATSDRGQGARVEQFF,TGTGCCACCAGTGACCGAGGACAGGGGGCGCGTGTTGAGCAGTTCTTC
-,TRBV10-3,-,TRBJ1-3,CAISDLEIGSSGNTIYF,TGTGCCATCAGTGATCTCGAGATCGGGAGCTCTGGAAACACCATATATTTT
-,TRBV7-2,-,TRBJ1-4,CASSLVGSLGVQGREKLFF,TGTGCCAGCAGCTTAGTCGGCTCCCTCGGCGTGCAGGGGCGAGAAAAACTGTTTTTT
-,TRBV4-3,-,TRBJ1-2,CASSQDGDSLWGYTF,TGCGCCAGCAGCCAAGATGGGGACTCTTTGTGGGGCTACACCTTC
few,TRBV4-1,TRBD2,TRBJ2-7,CASSHGGLAGFRREQYF,TGCGCCAGCAGCCACGGGGGACTAGCGGGATTTCGGCGCGAGCAGTACTTC
few,TRBV29-1,-,TRBJ1-1,CSVEDHFQGGNTEAFF,TGCAGCGTTGAAGATCATTTTCAGGGCGGAAACACTGAAGCTTTCTTT
-,TRBV27,TRBD1,TRBJ1-1,CASSEDRGGATEAFF,TGTGCCAGCAGCGAGGACAGGGGAGGTGCCACTGAAGCTTTCTTT
-,TRBV3-1/TRBV3-2,-,TRBJ1-5,CASSHTGQPQHF,TGTGCCAGCAGCCATACCGGGCAGCCCCAGCATTTT
-,TRBV5-1,TRBD1,TRBJ2-3,CASSLSGGVRGDTQYF,TGCGCCAGCAGCTTGAGTGGCGGCGTCAGGGGGGATACGCAGTATTTT
-,TRBV6-5,TRBD2,TRBJ2-5,CASRARAGGKETQYF,TGTGCCAGCAGAGCTCGAGCGGGAGGGAAAGAGACCCAGTACTTC
-,TRBV7-9,-,TRBJ1-6,CASRGVDSPLHF,TGTGCCAGCAGGGGAGTGGATTCACCCCTCCACTTT
-,TRBV28,TRBD2,TRBJ2-3,CASSLRASGHTDTQYF,TGTGCCAGCAGTTTAAGAGCTAGCGGACACACAGATACGCAGTATTTT
-,TRBV19,TRBD1,TRBJ2-3,CASSTRQGGTDTQYF,TGTGCCAGTAGCACAAGACAGGGTGGGACAGATACGCAGTATTTT
-,TRBV9,-,TRBJ2-2,CASTRTGVSTGELFF,TGTGCCAGCACCCGTACGGGGGTAAGCACCGGGGAGCTGTTTTTT
-,TRBV27,-,TRBJ1-6,CASSPEGNSPLHF,TGTGCCAGCAGCCCCGAGGGTAATTCACCCCTCCACTTT
-,TRBV7-9,TRBD2,TRBJ2-1,CASSRLAGNNEQFF,TGTGCCAGCAGCAGACTAGCGGGAAACAATGAGCAGTTCTTC
-,TRBV4-3,TRBD1,TRBJ2-7,CASSTGTGAYEQYF,TGCGCCAGCAGCACCGGGACAGGGGCCTACGAGCAGTACTTC
once,TRBV30,TRBD1,TRBJ1-4,CAWSVRGQGDEKLFF,TGTGCCTGGAGTGTACGGGGACAGGGGGATGAAAAACTGTTTTTT
-,TRBV29-1,-,TRBJ1-2,CSVEGWAGANYGYTF,TGCAGCGTTGAGGGCTGGGCAGGGGCTAACTATGGCTACACCTTC
-,TRBV28,-,TRBJ1-1,CASSYGVMNTEAFF,TGTGCCAGCAGTTACGGAGTCATGAACACTGAAGCTTTCTTT
few,TRBV9,TRBD1,TRBJ1-1,CASSRQGYYTEAFF,TGTGCCAGCAGCAGACAGGGGTACTACACTGAAGCTTTCTTT
few,TRBV7-9,TRBD2,TRBJ2-1,CASSLGLAGNEQFF,TGTGCCAGCAGCTTAGGACTAGCCGGCAATGAGCAGTTCTTC
-,TRBV18,-,TRBJ1-2,CASSPSTGNGYTF,TGTGCCAGCTCACCCTCAACAGGGAATGGCTACACCTTC
-,TRBV7-8,-,TRBJ2-7,CASSYKHREQYF,TGTGCCAGCAGCTATAAGCACCGCGAGCAGTACTTC
-,TRBV29-1,TRBD2,TRBJ2-7,CSGATGLAGGRYEQYF,TGCAGCGGAGCGACGGGACTAGCGGGAGGCCGTTACGAGCAGTACTTC
-,TRBV3-1/TRBV3-2,TRBD1,TRBJ1-1,CASSQKSTSGTVPAENTEAFF,TGTGCCAGCAGCCAAAAGTCCACCTCCGGGACAGTACCCGCTGAAAACACTGAAGCTTTCTTT
-,TRBV9,TRBD1,TRBJ1-1,CASSVVDRGGTEAFF,TGTGCCAGCAGCGTAGTCGACAGGGGGGGCACTGAAGCTTTCTTT
-,TRBV7-2,-,TRBJ1-5,CASSINNQPQHF,TGTGCCAGCAGCATAAACAATCAGCCCCAGCATTTT
once,TRBV10-3,-,TRBJ1-3,CAIRQDTGNTIYF,TGTGCCATCAGACAAGACACTGGAAACACCATATATTTT
once,TRBV4-1,-,TRBJ1-2,CASSHGQYGYTF,TGCGCCAGCAGCCACGGACAGTATGGCTACACCTTC
once,TRBV2,TRBD1,TRBJ2-1,CTSSATGTEQFF,TGTACCAGCAGCGCGACAGGGACTGAGCAGTTCTTC
-,TRBV4-3,-,TRBJ1-5,CASSQGRNLGPQHF,TGCGCCAGCAGCCAGGGCCGAAACCTTGGACCCCAGCATTTT
-,TRBV7-2,TRBD2,TRBJ2-7,CASSLAPASGRSYEQYF,TGTGCCAGCAGCTTAGCGCCGGCTAGCGGGCGCTCCTACGAGCAGTACTTC
-,TRBV4-3,TRBD2,TRBJ2-1,CASSQDSGTRQFF,TGCGCCAGCAGCCAAGATAGCGGGACCAGACAGTTCTTC
few,TRBV9,TRBD2,TRBJ2-7,CASSPTGGLAFSSYEQYF,TGTGCCAGCAGCCCCACGGGGGGATTGGCTTTCAGCTCCTACGAGCAGTACTTC
-,TRBV7-6,TRBD2,TRBJ2-1,CASSRLAGDYNEQFF,TGTGCCAGCAGCCGACTAGCGGGCGACTACAATGAGCAGTTCTTC
-,TRBV11-3,TRBD2,TRBJ2-2,CASSLSPRGDTGELFF,TGTGCCAGCAGCTTATCACCGCGGGGGGACACCGGGGAGCTGTTTTTT
-,TRBV7-9,TRBD1,TRBJ1-2,CASSSSTGILHGYTF,TGTGCCAGCAGCTCTTCGACAGGGATTTTGCATGGCTACACCTTC
-,TRBV18,TRBD1,TRBJ1-1,CASSPRQGANTEAFF,TGTGCCAGCTCACCACGACAGGGGGCGAACACTGAAGCTTTCTTT
-,TRBV2,-,TRBJ1-5,CASSEALRGGQPQHF,TGTGCCAGCAGTGAGGCCTTACGCGGTGGTCAGCCCCAGCATTTT